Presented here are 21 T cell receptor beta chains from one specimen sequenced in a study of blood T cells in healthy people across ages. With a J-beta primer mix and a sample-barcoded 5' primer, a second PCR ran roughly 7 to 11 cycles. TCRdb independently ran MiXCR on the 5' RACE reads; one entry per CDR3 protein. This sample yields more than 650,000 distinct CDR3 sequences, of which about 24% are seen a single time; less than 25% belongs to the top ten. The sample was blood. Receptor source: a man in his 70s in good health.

CDR3 residues: CASSLPGGTNNEQFF. Here the CDR3 DNA reads TGTGCCAGCAGTCTCCCGGGGGGAACTAACAATGAGCAGTTCTTC. The chain joins TRBV12-3 or TRBV12-4 to TRBJ2-1, with TRBD2 matching over 7 bases. The V segment lost 5 bases and the J segment 5 bases; nucleotides outside the gene matches: 9. The CDR3 runs 15 residues.

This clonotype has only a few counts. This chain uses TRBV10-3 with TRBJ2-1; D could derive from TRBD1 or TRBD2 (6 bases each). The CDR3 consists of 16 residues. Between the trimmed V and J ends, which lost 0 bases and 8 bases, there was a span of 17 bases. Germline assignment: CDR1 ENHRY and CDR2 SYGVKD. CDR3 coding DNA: TGTGCCATCAGTGAGTCAGGGGGGACTGGGAAAGATGAGCAGTTCTTC. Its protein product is CAISESGGTGKDEQFF.

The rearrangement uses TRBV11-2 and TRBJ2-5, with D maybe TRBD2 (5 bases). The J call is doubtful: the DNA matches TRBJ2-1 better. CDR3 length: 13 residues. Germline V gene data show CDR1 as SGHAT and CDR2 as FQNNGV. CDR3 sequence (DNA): TGTGCCAGCAGCTTCGGACTCACTAGGCGTCAGTTCTTC. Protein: CASSFGLTRRQFF.

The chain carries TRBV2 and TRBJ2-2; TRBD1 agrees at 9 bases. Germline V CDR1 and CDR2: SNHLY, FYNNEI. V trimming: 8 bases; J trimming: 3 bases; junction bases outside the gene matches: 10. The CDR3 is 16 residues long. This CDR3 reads CASRPPGQGHTGELFF. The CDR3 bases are TGTGCCAGCCGGCCCCCGGGACAGGGTCACACCGGGGAGCTGTTTTTT.

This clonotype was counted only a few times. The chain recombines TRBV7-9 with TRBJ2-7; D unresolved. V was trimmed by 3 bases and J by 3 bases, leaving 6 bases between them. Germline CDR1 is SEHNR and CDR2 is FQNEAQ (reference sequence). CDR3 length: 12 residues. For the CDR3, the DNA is TGTGCCAGCAGCTTCACCAGCTACGAGCAGTACGTC. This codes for CASSFTSYEQYV.

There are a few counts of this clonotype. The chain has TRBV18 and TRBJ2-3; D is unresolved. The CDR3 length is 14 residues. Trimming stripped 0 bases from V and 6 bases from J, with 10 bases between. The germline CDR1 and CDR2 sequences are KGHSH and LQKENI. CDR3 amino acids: CASSPPRYLDTQYF. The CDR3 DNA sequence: TGTGCCAGCTCACCACCGCGATATCTCGATACGCAGTATTTT.

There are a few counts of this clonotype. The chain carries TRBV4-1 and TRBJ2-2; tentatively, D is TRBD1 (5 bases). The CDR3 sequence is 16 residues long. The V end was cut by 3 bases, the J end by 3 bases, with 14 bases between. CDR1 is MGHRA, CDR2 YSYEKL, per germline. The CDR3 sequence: CASSHPQGTDTGELFF. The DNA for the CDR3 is TGCGCCAGCAGCCATCCCCAGGGAACCGACACCGGGGAGCTGTTTTTT.

The CDR3 here is CASYDLYNEQFF. CDR3 bases: TGCGCCAGCTACGACCTCTACAATGAGCAGTTCTTC. V is TRBV5-1 and J is TRBJ2-1; D not certain. The CDR3 is made up of 12 amino acids. Germline V gene lookup returns CDR1 SGHRS and CDR2 YFSETQ. V was shortened by 7 bases and J by 3 bases, with 8 bases between the two germline ends.

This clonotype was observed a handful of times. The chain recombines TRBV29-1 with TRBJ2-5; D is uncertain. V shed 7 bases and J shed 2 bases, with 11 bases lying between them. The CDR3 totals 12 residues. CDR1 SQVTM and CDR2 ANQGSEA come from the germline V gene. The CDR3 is CSGLEGQETQYF. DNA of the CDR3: TGCAGCGGCTTAGAAGGGCAAGAGACCCAGTACTTC. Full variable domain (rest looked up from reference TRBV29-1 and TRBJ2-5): SAVISQKPSRDICQRGTSLTIQCQVDSQVTMMFWYRQQPGQSLTLIATANQGSEATYESGFVIDKFPISRPNLTFSTLTVSNMSPEDSSIYLCSGLEGQETQYFGPGTRLLVL.

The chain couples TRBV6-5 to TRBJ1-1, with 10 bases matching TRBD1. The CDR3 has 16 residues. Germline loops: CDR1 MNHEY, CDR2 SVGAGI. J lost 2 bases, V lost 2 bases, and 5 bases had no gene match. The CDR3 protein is CASSYPGDRGNTEAFF. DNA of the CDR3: TGTGCCAGCAGTTACCCAGGGGACAGGGGAAACACTGAAGCTTTCTTT.

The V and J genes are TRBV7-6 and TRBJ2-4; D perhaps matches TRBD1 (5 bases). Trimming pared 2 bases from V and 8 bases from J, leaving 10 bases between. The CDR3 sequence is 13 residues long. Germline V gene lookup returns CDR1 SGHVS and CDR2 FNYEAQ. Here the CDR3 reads CASSLWEGDIQYF. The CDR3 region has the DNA TGTGCCAGCAGCTTATGGGAAGGGGACATTCAGTACTTC. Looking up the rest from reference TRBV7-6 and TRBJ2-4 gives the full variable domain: GAGVSQSPRYKVTKRGQDVALRCDPISGHVSLYWYRQALGQGPEFLTYFNYEAQQDKSGLPNDRFSAERPEGSISTLTIQRTEQRDSAMYRCASSLWEGDIQYFGAGTRLSVL.

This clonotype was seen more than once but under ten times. CDR3 in DNA: TGTGCCAGCTACTACAATGAGCAGTTCTTC. Translating it yields CASYYNEQFF. The chain employs TRBV6-1 and TRBJ2-1; D call uncertain. This CDR3 region has 10 residues. Per the germline V gene, CDR1 is MNHNS and CDR2 is SASEGT. V was pared by 8 bases and J by 3 bases, with 2 bases between.

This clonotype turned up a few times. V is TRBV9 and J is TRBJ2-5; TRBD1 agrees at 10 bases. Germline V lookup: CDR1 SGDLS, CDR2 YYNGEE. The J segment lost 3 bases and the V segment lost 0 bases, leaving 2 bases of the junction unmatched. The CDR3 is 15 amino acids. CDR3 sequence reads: CASSVEGTGEETQYF. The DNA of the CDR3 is TGTGCCAGCAGCGTAGAGGGGACAGGGGAAGAGACCCAGTACTTC. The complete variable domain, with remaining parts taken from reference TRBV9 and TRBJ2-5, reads DSGVTQTPKHLITATGQRVTLRCSPRSGDLSVYWYQQSLDQGLQFLIQYYNGEERAKGNILERFSAQQFPDLHSELNLSSLELGDSALYFCASSVEGTGEETQYFGPGTRLLVL.

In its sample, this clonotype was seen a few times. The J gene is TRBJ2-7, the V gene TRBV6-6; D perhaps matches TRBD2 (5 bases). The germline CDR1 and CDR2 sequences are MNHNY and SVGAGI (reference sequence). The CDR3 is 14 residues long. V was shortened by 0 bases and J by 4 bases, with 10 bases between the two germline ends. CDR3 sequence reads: CASSYSKAAYEQYV. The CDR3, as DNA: TGTGCCAGCAGTTACTCGAAAGCGGCATACGAGCAGTACGTC.

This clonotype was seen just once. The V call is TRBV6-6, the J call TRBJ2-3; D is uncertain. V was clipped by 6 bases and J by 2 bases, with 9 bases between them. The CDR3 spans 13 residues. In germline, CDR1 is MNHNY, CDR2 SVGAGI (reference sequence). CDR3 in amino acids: CASSKPNTDTQYF. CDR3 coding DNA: TGTGCCAGCAGCAAGCCGAACACAGATACGCAGTATTTT.

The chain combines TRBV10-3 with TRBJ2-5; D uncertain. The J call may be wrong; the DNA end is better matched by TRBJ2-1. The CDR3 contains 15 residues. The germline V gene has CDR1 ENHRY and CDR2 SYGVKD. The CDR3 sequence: CAINPLKAEPSEQFF. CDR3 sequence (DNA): TGTGCCATCAACCCGCTAAAGGCCGAGCCAAGTGAGCAGTTCTTC.

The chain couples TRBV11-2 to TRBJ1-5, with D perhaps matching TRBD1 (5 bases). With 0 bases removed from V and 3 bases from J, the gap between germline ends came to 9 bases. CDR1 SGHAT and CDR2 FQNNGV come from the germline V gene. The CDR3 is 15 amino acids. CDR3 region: CASSLDRGINQPQHF. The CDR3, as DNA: TGTGCCAGCAGCTTAGATCGGGGGATCAATCAGCCCCAGCATTTT. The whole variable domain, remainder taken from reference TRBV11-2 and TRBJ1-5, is EAGVAQSPRYKIIEKRQSVAFWCNPISGHATLYWYQQILGQGPKLLIQFQNNGVVDDSQLPKDRFSAERLKGVDSTLKIQPAKLEDSAVYLCASSLDRGINQPQHFGDGTRLSIL.

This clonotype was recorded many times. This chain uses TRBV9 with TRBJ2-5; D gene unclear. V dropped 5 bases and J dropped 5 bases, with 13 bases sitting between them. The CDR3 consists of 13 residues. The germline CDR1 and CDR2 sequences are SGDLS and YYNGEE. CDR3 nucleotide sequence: TGTGCCAGCAGTCCGGGCCCTGGGGAGACCCAGTACTTC. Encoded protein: CASSPGPGETQYF.

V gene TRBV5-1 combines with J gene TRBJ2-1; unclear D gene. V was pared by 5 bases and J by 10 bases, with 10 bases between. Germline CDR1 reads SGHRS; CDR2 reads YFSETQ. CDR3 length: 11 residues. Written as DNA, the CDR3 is TGCGCCAGCAGTTACGCCTCAGAGCAGTTCTTC. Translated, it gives CASSYASEQFF.

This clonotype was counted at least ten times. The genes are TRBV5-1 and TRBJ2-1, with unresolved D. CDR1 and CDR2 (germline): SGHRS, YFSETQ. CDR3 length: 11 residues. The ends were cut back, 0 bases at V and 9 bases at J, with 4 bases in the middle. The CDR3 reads CASSLAAEQFF. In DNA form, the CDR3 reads TGCGCCAGCAGCTTGGCGGCTGAGCAGTTCTTC.

In DNA form, the CDR3 reads TGCAGTCTTCCCCATGTGGCCCAAGAGACCCAGTACTTC. This encodes CSLPHVAQETQYF. V and J are TRBV20-1 and TRBJ2-5; D gene uncertain. From germline, CDR1 is DFQATT and CDR2 SNEGSKA (reference sequence). V was cut by 8 bases and J by 1 base, with 14 bases left in between. This CDR3 contains 13 residues.